Described below is a single T cell receptor beta chain sequence and its context. What it binds is unknown. These data originate in a study of blood T cells in healthy people across ages. The study, taken as a whole, reports: Strong correlation existed between TCR beta diversity and naive T cell percentage.

A second PCR, run for about 6 to 11 cycles, used a sample-barcoded 5' primer plus a J-beta primer mix. TCRdb re-derived calls from the 5' RACE reads in MiXCR, one entry per CDR3 protein. This sample carries more than 450,000 distinct CDR3 sequences, around a quarter of them seen once, and the ten largest clones take 3.6%. The CDR3 extends over 12 amino acids. V was cut by 8 bases and J by 4 bases, with 9 bases left in between. The same sample was also used in a study of T cells of mothers and their children. That source adds: Related mother-child pairs shared marginally more repertoire than unrelated pairs, though not significantly.

Material: blood. This clonotype originated in a boy between 2 and 10 years old in good health. The rearrangement uses TRBV12-3 or TRBV12-4 and TRBJ1-5; D gene ambiguous. The CDR3 loop reads CASQPGNQPQHF. The CDR3 nucleotides read TGTGCCAGCCAACCCGGGAATCAGCCCCAGCATTTT.